These 26 T cell receptor beta chains originate from one sample sequenced in a study of regulatory T cells in long-lasting Graves disease. iRepertoire HTBI primers and Arm-PCR of CDR3 regions built TCR beta libraries. One entry per CDR3 protein results from TCRdb running MiXCR on the multiplex PCR reads. The sample includes over 350,000 distinct CDR3 sequences, about 14% of them seen just once. Specified time point: newly diagnosed GD, antithyroid drugs for less than 3 months. The TCR library used RNA extracted from PBMCs. Separately, the same data were catalogued under a study of T cells in Graves' hyperthyroidism and ophthalmopathy.

Sequencing was performed on peripheral blood mononuclear cells (PBMCs), taken at new diagnosis, from a patient treated with antithyroid drugs. Receptors were obtained from a woman aged 50 to 60 with Graves disease.

This clonotype was found a few times. The rearrangement joins TRBV28 to TRBJ1-5; maybe TRBD1 (6 bases). The V end was cut by 3 bases, the J end by 5 bases, with 14 bases between. The CDR3 loop spans 15 amino acids. Per germline, CDR1 MDHEN and CDR2 SYDVKM. The CDR3 coding sequence is TGTGCCAGCAGTTTTACTGGGACAACTTATCAGCCCCAGCATTTT. Its translation: CASSFTGTTYQPQHF.

This chain uses TRBV7-8 with TRBJ2-3, with a tentative D call TRBD2 (5 bases). CDR3 length equals 14 residues. Germline CDR1 reads SGHVS; CDR2 reads FQNEAQ. V lost 5 bases and J 4 bases, leaving 13 bases between the germline ends. CDR3 sequence reads: CASSEAPSSDTQYF. In DNA, the CDR3 is TGTGCCAGCAGCGAAGCCCCTAGCTCAGATACGCAGTATTTT.

The sample holds many counts of this clonotype. This chain uses TRBV18 with TRBJ1-2; D gene ambiguous. In germline, CDR1 is KGHSH, CDR2 LQKENI. CDR3 length: 13 residues. V was shortened by 2 bases and J by 2 bases, with 6 bases between the two germline ends. The CDR3 sequence: CASSPADNYGYTF. For the CDR3, the DNA is TGTGCCAGCTCACCAGCGGACAACTATGGCTACACCTTC.

The chain is built from TRBV12-5 and TRBJ2-3, with 7 bases fitting TRBD2. The CDR3 totals 16 residues. Germline lookup yields CDR1 LGHNT and CDR2 FRNRAP. The V and J ends lost 5 bases and 0 bases, in that order; junction bases with no gene match: 8. For the CDR3, the DNA is TGTGCTAGTGGTCCTGGCTGGGGGGGGAGCACAGATACGCAGTATTTT. Translating gives CASGPGWGGSTDTQYF.

A note on this clonotype: The junction does not match germline at one end; this may be a read error. The chain employs TRBV6-1 and TRBJ1-4, with D hard to call. Germline lookup yields CDR1 MNHNS and CDR2 SASEGT. The CDR3 runs to 11 residues. The CDR3 coding sequence is TGTGCCAGCAGCCTGAATGAAAAAATGTTTTTT. It codes for CASSLNEKMFF.

Ten or more counts support this clonotype. The V and J genes are TRBV3-1 and TRBJ1-5; no clear D gene. From germline, CDR1 is LGHDT and CDR2 YNNKEL (reference sequence). This CDR3 spans 16 amino acids. The V end was cut by 1 base, the J end by 0 bases, with 10 bases between. CDR3 loop: CASSQGFRNSNQPQHF. The CDR3 DNA reads TGTGCCAGCAGCCAAGGATTCAGAAATAGCAATCAGCCCCAGCATTTT.

The genes are TRBV28 and TRBJ2-3, with D perhaps TRBD2 (7 bases). From germline, CDR1 is MDHEN and CDR2 SYDVKM. CDR3 length equals 15 residues. Trimming took 6 bases from V and 5 from J, leaving 18 bases between them. The CDR3: CASRRGRGAGDTQYF. The CDR3 DNA sequence: TGTGCCAGCAGAAGGGGACGGGGGGCCGGAGATACGCAGTATTTT.

This clonotype was counted ten times or more. This chain links TRBV18 with TRBJ1-1; TRBD1 agrees at 8 bases. The CDR3 loop spans 16 amino acids. Germline V gene data show CDR1 as KGHSH and CDR2 as LQKENI. V trimming: 4 bases; J trimming: 1 base; junction bases outside the gene matches: 8. The CDR3 loop reads CASSQGQGRENTEAFF. The CDR3 DNA reads as TGTGCCAGCTCACAAGGACAGGGTAGGGAGAACACTGAAGCTTTCTTT.

Details on this clonotype: Possible read error: a much larger clone is one base away. The J gene is TRBJ2-1, the V gene TRBV11-2; D might be TRBD1 or TRBD2, each matching 5 bases. V shed 4 bases and J shed 4 bases, with 20 bases lying between them. This CDR3 is 17 amino acids long. Germline V gene lookup returns CDR1 SGHAT and CDR2 FQNNGV. The CDR3: CASSSGSGRGVYNEQFF. Written as DNA, the CDR3 is TGTGCCAGCAGCTCAGGTTCAGGGAGAGGGGTTTACAATGAGCAGTTCTTC.

This clonotype was detected many times. The V call is TRBV3-1, the J call TRBJ2-1, with D maybe TRBD2 (5 bases). The CDR3 sequence is 12 residues long. Trimming shortened V by 3 bases and J by 9 bases, and 9 bases separated the two germline ends. The V gene's germline CDR1 is LGHDT and CDR2 YNNKEL (reference sequence). For the CDR3, the DNA is TGTGCCAGCAGCCAGGGAGTTGGTGAGCAGTTCTTC. Translated: CASSQGVGEQFF.

This clonotype was seen at least ten times. J is TRBJ2-2 and V is TRBV6-9; 10 positions match TRBD2. The CDR3 is made up of 15 amino acids. Losses at the gene ends were 4 bases for V and 5 bases for J; bases not matched to a gene: 4. Germline CDR1 MNHGY, CDR2 SVAAGI. The DNA of the CDR3 is TGTGCCAGCAGTTGGGCTAGCGGGAGTACCGGGGAGCTGTTTTTT. This translates into CASSWASGSTGELFF.

This clonotype occurred a few times. The junction departs from the called germline gene at one end, perhaps through a read error. Here the CDR3 DNA reads TGTGCCAGCAGTTTTGTCTACCGGGGACTTTCTAGCACAAATACGCAGTATTTT. Its protein product is CASSFVYRGLSSTNTQYF. V gene TRBV12-3 or TRBV12-4 combines with J gene TRBJ2-3, with D perhaps TRBD2 (6 bases). CDR3 length: 18 residues.

The chain is built from TRBV30 and TRBJ2-7, with a possible D match to TRBD1 (5 bases). Germline-derived CDR1 and CDR2 are GTSNPN and SVGIG (reference sequence). The CDR3 runs to 12 residues. V lost 0 bases to trimming and J lost 6 bases, with 9 bases between them. Here the CDR3 reads CAWSVTEREQYF. CDR3 nucleotides: TGTGCCTGGAGTGTGACAGAACGCGAGCAGTACTTC.

The V call is TRBV11-2, the J call TRBJ2-5; 9 positions match TRBD2. With V trimmed by 6 bases and J by 4 bases, 3 bases remained unmatched. Germline V CDR1 and CDR2: SGHAT, FQNNGV. The CDR3 is made up of 13 amino acids. The CDR3, as DNA: TGTGCCAGCAGGATACTAGCGGGAGAGACCCAGTACTTC. It is translated as CASRILAGETQYF. Drawing the rest from reference TRBV11-2 and TRBJ2-5, the complete variable domain is EAGVAQSPRYKIIEKRQSVAFWCNPISGHATLYWYQQILGQGPKLLIQFQNNGVVDDSQLPKDRFSAERLKGVDSTLKIQPAKLEDSAVYLCASRILAGETQYFGPGTRLLVL.

The rearrangement joins TRBV14 to TRBJ2-5; D is undetermined. The CDR3 runs 13 residues. In germline, CDR1 is SGHDN, CDR2 FVKESK. Trimming removed 2 bases from V and 5 bases from J, with 9 bases in between. This CDR3 is CASSQRLLETQYF. In DNA form, the CDR3 reads TGTGCCAGCAGCCAACGCCTTCTCGAGACCCAGTACTTC.

This clonotype was observed many times. The chain has TRBV28 and TRBJ1-4; tentatively, D is TRBD1 (6 bases). The CDR3 contains 16 residues. V lost 4 bases, J lost 5 bases, and 17 bases lay in between. Germline V gives CDR1 MDHEN, CDR2 SYDVKM. The CDR3 region is CASSSLGRGGNEKLFF. CDR3 coding DNA: TGTGCCAGCAGTTCCCTCGGAAGGGGGGGCAATGAAAAACTGTTTTTT. Drawing the rest from reference TRBV28 and TRBJ1-4, the complete variable domain is DVKVTQSSRYLVKRTGEKVFLECVQDMDHENMFWYRQDPGLGLRLIYFSYDVKMKEKGDIPEGYSVSREKKERFSLILESASTNQTSMYLCASSSLGRGGNEKLFFGSGTQLSVL.

This clonotype was detected ten times or more. The V call is TRBV5-4, the J call TRBJ2-3; TRBD1 agrees at 7 bases. Losses at the gene ends were 7 bases for V and 0 bases for J; bases not matched to a gene: 8. The V gene's germline CDR1 is SGHNT and CDR2 YYREEE (reference sequence). The CDR3 is made up of 15 amino acids. The chain's CDR3 is CASAETGRSTDTQYF. CDR3 coding DNA: TGTGCCAGCGCCGAGACAGGGCGAAGCACAGATACGCAGTATTTT.

The sample holds many counts of this clonotype. This chain joins TRBV20-1 and TRBJ1-5; unclear D gene. Trimming pared 2 bases from V and 6 bases from J, leaving 23 bases between. The CDR3 sequence is 17 residues long. Germline V gene sequence: CDR1 DFQATT, CDR2 SNEGSKA (reference sequence). The CDR3 sequence is CSARSDKPGARTQPQHF. The CDR3 DNA reads TGCAGTGCTAGATCCGACAAACCTGGAGCCAGGACTCAGCCCCAGCATTTT.

This clonotype was picked up many times. V and J are TRBV7-9 and TRBJ2-3; TRBD1 aligns across 10 bases. This CDR3 comprises 14 residues. Per the germline V gene, CDR1 is SEHNR and CDR2 is FQNEAQ (reference sequence). Trimming took 4 bases from V and 7 from J; bases not matched to a gene: 5. The CDR3 sequence: CASSSTGGGNTQYF. The CDR3 coding sequence is TGTGCCAGCAGCTCGACAGGGGGCGGAAATACGCAGTATTTT.

The chain couples TRBV6-1 to TRBJ1-2; TRBD1 matches at 7 bases. The trim removed 7 bases at V and 4 bases at J, leaving 9 bases unmatched. Germline V lookup: CDR1 MNHNS, CDR2 SASEGT. The CDR3 has 14 amino acids. The chain's CDR3 is CASTEDRLIYGYTF. CDR3 in DNA: TGTGCCAGCACAGAGGACAGGTTAATCTATGGCTACACCTTC.

This clonotype has at least ten counts. The genes are TRBV5-1 and TRBJ2-1, with D perhaps matching TRBD1 (5 bases). The CDR3 extends over 14 amino acids. Trimming took off 4 bases at V and 2 bases at J, with 10 bases between the two ends. From germline, CDR1 is SGHRS and CDR2 YFSETQ. The CDR3 sequence is CASSLWGPYNEQFF. The DNA of the CDR3 is TGCGCCAGCAGCCTGTGGGGCCCCTACAATGAGCAGTTCTTC.

This clonotype was seen ten or more times. V gene TRBV28 combines with J gene TRBJ1-2; D is ambiguous. The germline V gene encodes CDR1 MDHEN and CDR2 SYDVKM. The ends were cut back, 5 bases at V and 11 bases at J, with 12 bases in the middle. The CDR3 contains 11 residues. The CDR3 DNA is TGTGCCAGCAGTGGCCATCCCGATTACACCTTC. Encoded protein: CASSGHPDYTF.

Many counts were recorded for this clonotype. This chain connects TRBV3-1 to TRBJ2-1; the match to TRBD2 covers 8 bases. The CDR3 runs to 21 residues. Unmatched junction bases numbered 16, after V lost 0 bases and J lost 0 bases. Germline CDR1 reads LGHDT; CDR2 reads YNNKEL (reference sequence). CDR3 sequence reads: CASSQDVGLAGTSTSYNEQFF. Written as DNA, the CDR3 is TGTGCCAGCAGCCAAGACGTTGGCCTAGCGGGTACCTCGACCTCCTACAATGAGCAGTTCTTC.

In its sample, this clonotype was seen many times. This sequence joins TRBV12-3 or TRBV12-4 and TRBJ2-2; 11 bases are a match to TRBD1. Losses at the gene ends were 6 bases for V and 3 bases for J; bases not matched to a gene: 3. This CDR3 has 15 amino acids. The CDR3 loop is CASSRTGGYTGELFF. The DNA for the CDR3 is TGTGCCAGCAGCCGGACAGGGGGCTACACCGGGGAGCTGTTTTTT.

This clonotype showed up just a few times. The rearrangement links TRBV6-2 or TRBV6-3 to TRBJ2-5; D not certain. This CDR3 has 12 amino acids. Germline-derived CDR1 and CDR2 are MNHEY and SVGEGT. Trimming stripped 8 bases from V and 0 bases from J, with 7 bases between. CDR3 DNA: TGTGCCAGCTATAACAACCAAGAGACCCAGTACTTC. Translation gives CASYNNQETQYF.

This clonotype came up many times. V usage is TRBV2 and J usage is TRBJ2-7, with TRBD1 matching 8 bases. The CDR3 extends over 16 amino acids. Germline V gives CDR1 SNHLY, CDR2 FYNNEI. The V segment lost 0 bases and the J segment 5 bases; nucleotides outside the gene matches: 9. CDR3 DNA: TGTGCCAGCAGTGAAGCTGGACGACAGGGGCGGCACGAGCAGTACTTC. It translates to CASSEAGRQGRHEQYF.